This T cell receptor beta chain emerged from a study of blood T cells in healthy people across ages (dated by TCRdb to between 2014 and 2016). The study in broad terms: Template switching captured roughly one uniquely barcoded TCR beta cDNA molecule per two T cells in model experiments. The study measured age-related changes in TCR beta repertoire diversity using deep sequencing normalized with unique cDNA molecular identifiers. Four age groups were formed from the donors: young (average approximately 15 years), middle-aged (approximately 40), aged (roughly 58) and long-lived (roughly 88). To avoid experimental bias, donors of different ages were spread randomly across the sequencing lanes. Two additional independent replicas of 1 million unique cDNA reads from the same blood draw were analyzed for two donors (one aged 18 to 29 and one aged 80 or older). Study-level results and caveats: Total diversity estimates from one million sequenced T cells were considered lower bounds and underestimates. As age increased, observed TCR beta diversity per million T cells dropped in a roughly linear way, and a significant reduction was already evident by age about 36. Because the CMV infection status of the donors was unknown, age-related changes in expanded clonotypes may potentially have been confounded. Compared with the aged group, the long-lived group had more naive CD4+ T cells, fewer expanded clones and increased TCR diversity, suggesting age selection. Because profiling used bulk unsorted PBMCs, naive and antigen-experienced compartments could not be compared conclusively. The percentage of naive T cells measured by flow cytometry correlated strongly with observed TCR beta diversity.

Regarding this clonotype: Which antigen it targets is not known. Per-base quality was not reported, and no clone a single base away is much larger than it.

The donors were roughly 40 Caucasian individuals from Russia, aged about 6 to 100 years, who were systemically healthy. Each donor gave 8 to 10 milliliters of peripheral blood, drawn into EDTA-treated Vacutainer tubes. PBMCs were isolated by Ficoll-Paque density-gradient centrifugation, with at least 6 million obtained per sample. Trizol reagent was used to extract total RNA from PBMCs, with at least 5.5 micrograms per sample. Naive CD45RAhigh/CD27high T cell percentages were measured by flow cytometry on a PBMC aliquot from every donor. Sequences LGHDT (CDR1) and YNNKEL (CDR2) are obtained from the germline V gene (reference sequence). Measured from the cysteine to the phenylalanine, the CDR3 is 16 residues long. The retained sequence is limited to the CDR3, 48 bases, with the frame set at the first base. Trimming removed 4 bases from V and 6 bases from J; the gene matches leave 13 bases unexplained.

Library preparation employed 5' RACE. A second PCR of roughly 6 to 12 cycles was run with a J-beta primer mix and a sample-barcoded 5' primer. Each TCR beta cDNA molecule received a unique molecular identifier from a template-switch 5' adaptor carrying 12 random nucleotides. At least 2.5 million CDR3-containing paired-end reads were obtained from each sample. First-strand cDNA synthesis was performed from all RNA using the Mint cDNA synthesis kit, with priming by a TRBC-specific oligonucleotide. Following uracil-DNA glycosylase treatment, all cDNA underwent a first 18-cycle PCR with the universal primers M1SS and BC2_uni_R. The authors processed their data as follows. Each sample was normalized by randomly selecting 1 million high-quality reads, each carrying a distinct molecular identifier. Instead of being binned into consensus sequences, reads with shared molecular identifiers were discarded. CDR3 identification, clonotype clustering and error correction used MiTCR with a Q25 quality threshold and the strictest error-elimination algorithm. A nonparametric unseen species model with Euler transformation was used to estimate lower-bound total TCR beta diversity. The raw public data were reprocessed by TCRdb itself: fastp quality trimming at Q25, MiXCR clonotype calling, in-frame beta chains only. Rows merge per CDR3 protein into single entries with the most common DNA and genes. Here the V and J calls rest on TCRdb's processing, not on the authors' analysis. Across this sample there are fewer than 2 million distinct CDR3 sequences, with about 39% seen only once. The ten largest clones add up to about 23% of the sample.

The sequence is built from TRBV3-1 and TRBJ1-2; TRBD1 agrees with 8 junctional bases. The clonotype originates from a human donor in good health. Sequencing was performed on blood. At the DNA level, the sequence is TGTGCCAGCAGCCCGCGAAGACAGGGGAGTTCCGATGGCTACACCTTC. This translates into CASSPRRQGSSDGYTF.